Listed below are T cell receptor beta chains from one sample, sequenced in a study of molecular identifiers for immune sequencing clone quantification. MiXCR, applied by TCRdb to the PCR reads, yields one record per CDR3 protein. The data show about 640,000 distinct CDR3 sequences, about 20% seen once. The sequencing sample was made of naive CD8+ T cells from blood, with Jurkat cell RNA spiked in. The receptors here all came from a human donor in good health. Some libraries in this study had Jurkat cell RNA spiked in. Both conserved end residues are part of each CDR3. The D gene is left open where the match is weak. Clone sizes are given selectively: once, few, many, or a class where the clone is expanded.

TGTGCCAGCAGTTACTCGGGACTAGCCTACGAGCAGTACTTC CASSYSGLAYEQYF many TRBJ2-7 TRBV6-5 TRBD2
TGTGCCCGGAGTTCTGGTCCCACTGAAGCTTTCTTT CARSSGPTEAFF . TRBJ1-1 TRBV30 .
TGCGCCAGCAGCCAAGGTTACAGAACAATAGAAGCTTTCTTT CASSQGYRTIEAFF many TRBJ1-1 TRBV4-3 .
TGCGCCAGCAGCCTACATACGGACACTGAAGCTTTCTTT CASSLHTDTEAFF many TRBJ1-1 TRBV4-1 .
TGTGCCAGCAACTTGATAAGCGATAAGGAGCTGTTTTTT CASNLISDKELFF . TRBJ2-2 TRBV13 .
TGTGCCAGCACTGACCCGAGCTCCTACGAGCAGTACTTC CASTDPSSYEQYF many TRBJ2-7 TRBV2 .
TGCAGTGCTAGAGTGTACCCCCCGAACGAGGAGTTCTTC CSARVYPPNEEFF many TRBJ2-1 TRBV20-1 .
TGTGCCAGCAGCCAAGGTGCTAGCGGGAGGACGAACACCGGGGAGCTGTTTTTT CASSQGASGRTNTGELFF many TRBJ2-2 TRBV4-2 TRBD2
TGTGCCACCAGTGATTTATCAGTAGAGACCCAGTACTTC CATSDLSVETQYF few TRBJ2-5 TRBV24-1 .
TGTGCCAGCAGCTACGTAAATCAGCCCCAGCATTTT CASSYVNQPQHF many TRBJ1-5 TRBV7-2 .
TGTGCCTGGAACTCCGGGACAGGGGCAGAGACCCAGTACTTC CAWNSGTGAETQYF many TRBJ2-5 TRBV30 TRBD1
TGTGCCAGCAGCTTGTCGGACGCCCCCTACGAGCAGTACTTC CASSLSDAPYEQYF many TRBJ2-7 TRBV5-4 .
TGTGCCAGTAGTATCGGGACAGAAAGCTCCTACGAGCAGTACTTC CASSIGTESSYEQYF many TRBJ2-7 TRBV19 TRBD1